These 12 T cell receptor beta chains originate from one sample sequenced in a study of regulatory T cells in long-lasting Graves disease. Time point of the sample: persistent/refractory GD, antithyroid drugs over 5 years with positive TRAb. Extracted RNA from PBMCs served as the source of the TCR library. Both iRepertoire HTBI primers and Arm-PCR of CDR3 regions were used to build the TCR beta libraries. TCRdb independently ran MiXCR on the multiplex PCR reads; one entry per CDR3 protein. The data show 450,000 or so distinct CDR3 sequences, roughly 20% seen once. The sample in question was peripheral blood mononuclear cells (PBMCs), obtained when the disease was refractory, from a patient treated with antithyroid drugs. Receptor source: a female donor with Graves disease.

This clonotype came up many times. The rearrangement links TRBV6-1 to TRBJ1-5; weak D call: TRBD1 (5 bases). The CDR3 length is 15 residues. From germline, CDR1 is MNHNS and CDR2 SASEGT. V was pared by 1 base and J by 1 base, with 8 bases between. The CDR3 loop is CASSEGRGSNQPQHF. In DNA, the CDR3 is TGTGCCAGCAGTGAAGGAAGGGGAAGCAATCAGCCCCAGCATTTT.

This clonotype was seen at least ten times. This chain uses TRBV11-2 with TRBJ1-1; tentatively, D is TRBD1 (6 bases). This CDR3 contains 13 residues. V lost 1 base, J lost 10 bases, and 13 bases lay in between. Per the germline V gene, CDR1 is SGHAT and CDR2 is FQNNGV. The CDR3 sequence: CASSLGGGAVAFF. The CDR3 nucleotides are TGTGCCAGCAGCTTAGGGGGGGGGGCCGTAGCTTTCTTT.

The CDR3 DNA reads as TGTGCCAGCAGTACGGCAGGGGCGAAAGAAAAACTGTTTTTT. Translated, it gives CASSTAGAKEKLFF. The genes are TRBV6-2 or TRBV6-3 and TRBJ1-4; TRBD1 is a possible D gene (6 bases). From germline, CDR1 is MNHEY and CDR2 SVGEGT. CDR3 length: 14 residues. The V and J ends lost 5 bases and 8 bases respectively, with 15 bases between them.

The rearrangement joins TRBV2 to TRBJ2-5, with D hard to call. Germline V lookup: CDR1 SNHLY, CDR2 FYNNEI. V was clipped by 6 bases and J by 5 bases, with 4 bases between them. The CDR3 is made up of 10 amino acids. DNA of the CDR3: TGTGCCAGCAGGGCTGAGACCCAGTACTTC. Protein sequence: CASRAETQYF.

The chain combines TRBV20-1 with TRBJ2-7, with a tentative D call TRBD2 (7 bases). V lost 3 bases, J lost 6 bases, and 18 bases lay in between. Germline CDR1 DFQATT, CDR2 SNEGSKA (reference sequence). The CDR3 totals 14 residues. This CDR3 is CSARKFAGGPEQYF. The CDR3 coding sequence is TGCAGTGCTAGGAAATTCGCCGGGGGGCCCGAGCAGTACTTC.

The chain recombines TRBV20-1 with TRBJ2-3, with 9 bases that match TRBD2. With 1 base clipped from V and 3 bases from J, the junction kept 8 bases outside the gene matches. The V gene's germline CDR1 is DFQATT and CDR2 SNEGSKA (reference sequence). The CDR3 has 16 amino acids. The CDR3: CSARGGLAGKTDTQYF. CDR3 in DNA: TGCAGTGCTAGAGGTGGCCTAGCGGGGAAGACAGATACGCAGTATTTT.

This clonotype has a handful of counts. The chain combines TRBV6-1 with TRBJ2-7, with 10 bases matching TRBD1. The ends lost 6 bases at V and 2 bases at J; junction bases unmatched: 7. This CDR3 has 15 residues. Germline V lookup: CDR1 MNHNS, CDR2 SASEGT. The CDR3 here is CASSLGQGVPYEQYF. In DNA form, the CDR3 reads TGTGCCAGCAGCCTCGGACAGGGGGTACCCTACGAGCAGTACTTC.

The gene calls are TRBV4-2 and TRBJ2-6; D gene unclear. Germline CDR1 LGHNA, CDR2 YNFKEQ. The V and J ends lost 0 bases and 0 bases respectively, with 6 bases between them. This CDR3 is 16 amino acids long. The CDR3 DNA reads as TGTGCCAGCAGCCAAGATGCGAGCTCTGGGGCCAACGTCCTGACTTTC. Its translation is CASSQDASSGANVLTF.

This clonotype was detected many times. DNA of the CDR3: TGTGCCAGCAGCTTGGACAGGGTTCGCAATCAGCCCCAGCATTTT. Its protein is CASSLDRVRNQPQHF. This chain links TRBV7-2 with TRBJ1-5, with TRBD1 matching over 8 bases. The CDR3 is 15 amino acids. The germline gives CDR1 SGHTA, CDR2 FQGNSA. V dropped 3 bases and J dropped 2; count of bases not matched to a gene: 3.

J is TRBJ1-1 and V is TRBV6-5, with a possible D match to TRBD1 (5 bases). Trimming took 0 bases from V and 3 from J, leaving 8 bases between them. Germline V gene sequence: CDR1 MNHEY, CDR2 SVGAGI. The CDR3 runs 14 residues. CDR3 in amino acids: CASSYSWGYTEAFF. The CDR3 DNA is TGTGCCAGCAGTTACTCCTGGGGCTACACTGAAGCTTTCTTT.

The CDR3 nucleotides are TGTGCCAGCAGCTTAGGTCAACAGGGGAATGAAAAACTGTTTTTT. This codes for CASSLGQQGNEKLFF. The J gene is TRBJ1-4, the V gene TRBV7-2; TRBD1 matches 7 bases. Germline assignment: CDR1 SGHTA and CDR2 FQGNSA. The CDR3 runs 15 residues. V lost 1 base, J lost 5 bases, and 4 bases stayed unmatched.

This clonotype was found many times. This sequence joins TRBV27 and TRBJ1-6, with 7 bases that match TRBD1. Germline V gene lookup returns CDR1 MNHEY and CDR2 SMNVEV (reference sequence). The CDR3 has 15 residues. The V and J ends lost 8 bases and 7 bases, in that order; junction bases with no gene match: 11. Here the CDR3 DNA reads TGTGCCAGCGCCTCCGAGGACAGGCTAAATTCACCCCTCCACTTT. Its translation: CASASEDRLNSPLHF.